Listed below are T cell receptor beta chains from one sample, sequenced in a study of shared clonotypes between healthy human individuals. Sequencing used immunoSEQ multiplex PCR; TCRdb keeps in-frame clones, though not all of them. The data contain about 2.3 million clones, 85% to 95% of them seen just once; the ten biggest clones take up 0.3% to 0.45%. Sequencing used naive CD4+ T cells from PBMCs. Every receptor here comes from a young man in good health. Some clones in this sample may be carry-over from other donors' samples. CDR3s include the opening cysteine and the closing phenylalanine or tryptophan. The D gene is left open where the match is weak.

d_gene: NA; v_gene: TRBV5-1; CDR3aa: CASSFGTYNEQFF
d_gene: TRBD1; v_gene: TRBV2; CDR3aa: CASSTGTGGDEQFF
d_gene: NA; v_gene: TRBV30; CDR3aa: CAFRVPSSYEQYF
d_gene: TRBD2; v_gene: TRBV7-2; CDR3aa: CASSRTSGLYNEQFF
d_gene: NA; v_gene: TRBV5-4; CDR3aa: CASGTTGSSGNTIYF
d_gene: NA; v_gene: TRBV4-1; CDR3aa: CASSQGSQGYEQYF
d_gene: NA; v_gene: TRBV6-1; CDR3aa: CASRPGDTQYF
d_gene: TRBD2; v_gene: TRBV4-1; CDR3aa: CASSPVSGRAPGELFF
d_gene: TRBD1; v_gene: TRBV6-1; CDR3aa: CASKRGTAASYEQYF
d_gene: NA; v_gene: TRBV30; CDR3aa: CAWSVGTGHQPQHF
d_gene: NA; v_gene: TRBV10-2; CDR3aa: CASRTGPGNTIYF
d_gene: NA; v_gene: TRBV4-3; CDR3aa: CASSQDGRGAEQYF
d_gene: NA; v_gene: TRBV6-1; CDR3aa: CASARGSTEAFF
d_gene: NA; v_gene: TRBV6-1; CDR3aa: CASSEGRYMEGGQYF
d_gene: NA; v_gene: TRBV30; CDR3aa: CASRVSVNTEAFF
d_gene: NA; v_gene: TRBV15; CDR3aa: CATSPGSILTRGELFF
d_gene: TRBD1; v_gene: TRBV28; CDR3aa: CASSQQPGGTNYGYTF
d_gene: NA; v_gene: TRBV5-1; CDR3aa: CASSFIRDTQYF
d_gene: TRBD1; v_gene: TRBV5-1; CDR3aa: CASSLADRGLGETQYF
d_gene: NA; v_gene: TRBV6-1; CDR3aa: CASSSDRANTGELFF
d_gene: NA; v_gene: TRBV18; CDR3aa: CASSPPAGYETQYF
d_gene: NA; v_gene: TRBV19; CDR3aa: CASSIWTASNQPQHF
d_gene: TRBD1; v_gene: TRBV5-4; CDR3aa: CASSLVRTGGVGYTF
d_gene: TRBD1; v_gene: TRBV6-5; CDR3aa: CASTSDRFGTEAFF
d_gene: TRBD2; v_gene: TRBV28; CDR3aa: CASRLAGGGSYEQYF